One and the same sample provided the 32 T cell receptor beta chains below, sequenced in a study of vaccination and CD4 T cells after COVID-19. Treatment specified: approximately nine-day PBMC culture with coronavirus spike peptide pools or control peptides (ViraFEST assay). Researchers used the Oncomine TCR Beta short-read assay to sequence DNA from cultured CD4+ T cells. TCRdb reanalysed the PCR reads using MiXCR and keeps one entry per CDR3 protein. Of roughly 11,000 distinct CDR3 sequences in the sample, about 30% were seen once. Antigens for these TCRs are unknown. Sequencing was performed on cultured CD4+ T cells from blood. The source of these receptors is a human donor with COVID-19.

This clonotype was seen only a few times. This rearrangement joins TRBV27 to TRBJ2-7; 7 nucleotides agree with TRBD1. Trimming removed 6 bases from V and 2 bases from J; junction bases left unmatched: 7. Germline values: CDR1 MNHEY, CDR2 SMNVEV (reference sequence). The CDR3 spans 14 residues. DNA for the CDR3: TGTGCCAGCAGGGGATACAGGGGAACCTACGAGCAGTACTTC. It yields the protein CASRGYRGTYEQYF.

This clonotype turned up a few times. The V call is TRBV7-2, the J call TRBJ2-1, with TRBD2 identical over 12 bases. There are 16 residues in the CDR3. The germline CDR1 and CDR2 sequences are SGHTA and FQGNSA. The V gene end was trimmed by 3 bases and the J gene end by 4 bases; junction bases not matched to a gene: 4. Here the CDR3 reads CASSLASGGGYNEQFF. The DNA of the CDR3 is TGTGCCAGCAGCTTGGCTAGCGGGGGGGGTTACAATGAGCAGTTCTTC.

The chain joins TRBV20-1 to TRBJ1-3; 8 positions match TRBD1. The CDR3 is 15 amino acids. CDR1 and CDR2 from the germline V gene are DFQATT and SNEGSKA (reference sequence). Germline trimming cut 0 bases from V and 2 bases from J; bases unmatched to any gene: 3. CDR3 sequence reads: CSARENRGAGNTIYF. The CDR3 DNA is TGCAGTGCTAGAGAGAACAGGGGGGCTGGAAACACCATATATTTT.

The chain combines TRBV19 with TRBJ2-2; 16 bases line up with TRBD2. This CDR3 has 18 amino acids. V gave up 4 bases and J gave up 5 bases; unmatched junction bases: 7. Germline V gene sequence: CDR1 LNHDA, CDR2 SQIVND (reference sequence). In nucleotides, the CDR3 is TGTGCCAGTAGTACGGGGACTAGCGGGGGGGCTCTTACCGGGGAGCTGTTTTTT. Its protein is CASSTGTSGGALTGELFF.

This clonotype is a singleton in its sample. CDR3 in amino acids: CASSEQVPKSSYEQYF. The DNA for the CDR3 is TGTGCCAGCAGTGAACAGGTCCCCAAAAGCTCCTACGAGCAGTACTTC. The gene calls are TRBV28 and TRBJ2-7; D may be TRBD1 (5 bases). Trimming removed 5 bases from V and 0 bases from J, with 17 bases in between. CDR3 length equals 16 residues. Germline V gives CDR1 MDHEN, CDR2 SYDVKM. The whole variable domain, filled in from reference TRBV28 and TRBJ2-7, reads DVKVTQSSRYLVKRTGEKVFLECVQDMDHENMFWYRQDPGLGLRLIYFSYDVKMKEKGDIPEGYSVSREKKERFSLILESASTNQTSMYLCASSEQVPKSSYEQYFGPGTRLTVT.

The chain has TRBV18 and TRBJ2-1; 10 nucleotides agree with TRBD2. The J segment lost 6 bases and the V segment lost 3 bases, leaving 8 bases of the junction unmatched. The CDR3 consists of 16 residues. The germline gives CDR1 KGHSH, CDR2 LQKENI. CDR3 protein: CASSPTGSGGGNEQFF. The CDR3 nucleotides read TGTGCCAGCTCACCGACAGGCAGCGGGGGGGGCAATGAGCAGTTCTTC.

J is TRBJ1-1 and V is TRBV30; D is ambiguous. This CDR3 is built from 12 residues. Deletions cut 5 bases from V and 1 base from J, with 8 bases between. Germline lookup yields CDR1 GTSNPN and CDR2 SVGIG (reference sequence). CDR3 bases: TGTGCCTGGCTACGGGAGAACACTGAAGCTTTCTTT. Amino acid sequence: CAWLRENTEAFF.

Only one count was recorded for this clonotype. The rearrangement joins TRBV7-2 to TRBJ2-3; unclear D gene. Germline V gene sequence: CDR1 SGHTA, CDR2 FQGNSA. The CDR3 has 14 amino acids. The germline V and J ends were trimmed by 5 bases and 6 bases, with 15 bases remaining between them. In DNA form, the CDR3 reads TGTGCCAGCAGCCAGGTGGTGGGCAGGGATACGCAGTATTTT. Its protein product is CASSQVVGRDTQYF.

V gene TRBV5-1 combines with J gene TRBJ2-2; 9 bases match TRBD1. J was trimmed by 5 bases and V by 4 bases; bases with no gene match: 9. This CDR3 spans 16 amino acids. The germline CDR1 and CDR2 sequences are SGHRS and YFSETQ. As DNA, the CDR3 is TGCGCCAGCAGCCCGGGACAGGGAGGTTGGACCGGGGAGCTGTTTTTT. It codes for CASSPGQGGWTGELFF.

There are a few counts of this clonotype. V is TRBV25-1 and J is TRBJ1-1, with D perhaps matching TRBD1 (6 bases). The V gene's germline CDR1 is MGHDK and CDR2 SYGVNS. The CDR3 runs 13 residues. The V and J ends lost 3 bases and 5 bases respectively, with 10 bases between them. In DNA form, the CDR3 reads TGTGCCAGCAGTGATCTAGGGGGGACTGAAGCTTTCTTT. Protein sequence: CASSDLGGTEAFF.

This clonotype was detected a few times. The chain recombines TRBV10-3 with TRBJ1-3; D is uncertain. The CDR3 sequence is 13 residues long. Germline V gives CDR1 ENHRY, CDR2 SYGVKD. The V end lost 10 bases, the J end lost 0 bases, and 10 bases lay between the germline ends. CDR3 loop: CATLLGSGNTIYF. As DNA, the CDR3 is TGTGCCACCCTACTGGGCTCTGGAAACACCATATATTTT.

The chain uses TRBV28 and TRBJ1-2; D perhaps matches TRBD1 (6 bases). The germline V gene has CDR1 MDHEN and CDR2 SYDVKM. V lost 4 bases and J 4 bases, leaving 16 bases between the germline ends. The CDR3 has 15 residues. Written as DNA, the CDR3 is TGTGCCAGCAGTTCCGGGGGGGCGTTCAGCTATGGCTACACCTTC. Translation: CASSSGGAFSYGYTF.

This rearrangement joins TRBV7-3 to TRBJ2-2; D perhaps matches TRBD1 (5 bases). Trimming stripped 7 bases from V and 0 bases from J, with 9 bases between. Germline V gene lookup returns CDR1 SGHTA and CDR2 FQGTGA. The CDR3 loop spans 14 amino acids. The CDR3 loop reads CASTQTANTGELFF. The CDR3 nucleotides read TGTGCCAGCACCCAGACAGCGAACACCGGGGAGCTGTTTTTT.

This clonotype was counted only a few times. This rearrangement joins TRBV25-1 to TRBJ1-3, with D uncertain. Germline V lookup: CDR1 MGHDK, CDR2 SYGVNS. CDR3 length equals 14 residues. Trimming took off 2 bases at V and 1 base at J, with 6 bases between the two ends. The CDR3 region is CASSEERSGNTIYF. Here the CDR3 DNA reads TGTGCCAGCAGTGAAGAGCGGTCTGGAAACACCATATATTTT.

The CDR3 is CASSSSGTNYEQYF. The CDR3 nucleotides read TGTGCCAGCAGCTCCTCCGGGACAAATTACGAGCAGTACTTC. This chain joins TRBV11-2 and TRBJ2-7; a possible D gene is TRBD1 (6 bases). The CDR3 runs 14 residues. The germline V and J ends were trimmed by 4 bases and 4 bases, with 14 bases remaining between them. Germline CDR1 and CDR2: SGHAT and FQNNGV.

The chain is built from TRBV20-1 and TRBJ2-2; no clear D gene. This CDR3 contains 12 residues. Germline lookup yields CDR1 DFQATT and CDR2 SNEGSKA (reference sequence). Deletions cut 6 bases from V and 6 bases from J, with 11 bases between. CDR3 protein: CSAGLEAGELFF. The CDR3 DNA is TGCAGTGCGGGTCTAGAGGCCGGGGAGCTGTTTTTT.

The genes are TRBV28 and TRBJ1-6, with 7 bases that match TRBD1. Germline loops: CDR1 MDHEN, CDR2 SYDVKM. The V gene end was trimmed by 2 bases and the J gene end by 3 bases; junction bases not matched to a gene: 7. The CDR3 runs 17 residues. CDR3 residues: CASSLLQGTSYNSPLHF. The CDR3 nucleotides read TGTGCCAGCAGTTTACTACAGGGGACCAGCTATAATTCACCCCTCCACTTT.

The chain combines TRBV28 with TRBJ2-7; D not certain. Germline CDR1 MDHEN, CDR2 SYDVKM. The V gene lost 0 bases and the J gene lost 1 base, with 7 bases spanning the gap. The CDR3 spans 14 residues. CDR3 coding DNA: TGTGCCAGCAGTTTATGGGTGGCGTCCTACGAGCAGTACTTC. Translation: CASSLWVASYEQYF.

This clonotype was counted only a few times. The V and J genes are TRBV27 and TRBJ1-6, with D perhaps TRBD1 (5 bases). Germline loops: CDR1 MNHEY, CDR2 SMNVEV (reference sequence). V shed 2 bases and J shed 7 bases, with 9 bases lying between them. The CDR3 covers 14 residues. CDR3 residues: CASSLGALNSPLHF. The CDR3 nucleotides read TGTGCCAGCAGTTTAGGGGCCCTCAATTCACCCCTCCACTTT.

This clonotype was recorded a few times. The genes are TRBV28 and TRBJ1-1; D is uncertain. The CDR3 has 11 residues. Germline CDR1 is MDHEN and CDR2 is SYDVKM. Trimming shortened V by 6 bases and J by 1 base, and 3 bases separated the two germline ends. The CDR3 protein is CASSPNTEAFF. DNA of the CDR3: TGTGCCAGCAGCCCGAACACTGAAGCTTTCTTT.

This clonotype showed up just a few times. J is TRBJ2-1 and V is TRBV6-4; no clear D gene. This CDR3 is 15 amino acids long. Trimming left V 5 bases short and J 7 bases short, with 18 bases between. Looked up from germline, CDR1 is MRHNA and CDR2 is SNTAGT. The CDR3 loop reads CASSTIWGGGNEQFF. The CDR3 coding sequence is TGTGCCAGCAGTACCATCTGGGGTGGCGGTAATGAGCAGTTCTTC.

V usage is TRBV20-1 and J usage is TRBJ2-3; 14 bases are shared with TRBD2. This CDR3 has 15 amino acids. The germline V gene encodes CDR1 DFQATT and CDR2 SNEGSKA (reference sequence). The ends lost 2 bases at V and 6 bases at J; junction bases unmatched: 4. CDR3 in amino acids: CSARRLAGGQDTQYF. CDR3 coding DNA: TGCAGTGCTAGAAGACTAGCGGGGGGGCAGGATACGCAGTATTTT.

The chain has TRBV7-9 and TRBJ1-2, with a weak D call TRBD1 (5 bases). V lost 5 bases and J lost 4, with 14 bases in between. Germline CDR1 is SEHNR and CDR2 is FQNEAQ (reference sequence). The CDR3 totals 14 residues. The CDR3 nucleotides read TGTGCCAGCAGCCCCCTGCAGGGTTCCTATGGCTACACCTTC. Residues: CASSPLQGSYGYTF.

This clonotype was recorded a few times. The chain has TRBV10-3 and TRBJ1-1; 9 bases match TRBD1. V shed 4 bases and J 5 bases; nucleotides not matched to a gene: 5. CDR1 ENHRY and CDR2 SYGVKD come from the germline V gene. This CDR3 is built from 14 residues. Written as DNA, the CDR3 is TGTGCCATCAGTGCAAGGACAGGGGAAACTGAAGCTTTCTTT. Translation: CAISARTGETEAFF.

This clonotype appeared a few times. The V and J genes are TRBV12-3 or TRBV12-4 and TRBJ1-2; 7 bases match TRBD1. The CDR3 contains 14 residues. The V gene end was trimmed by 5 bases and the J gene end by 6 bases; junction bases not matched to a gene: 9. This CDR3 reads CASSPNRQGNGYTF. In DNA form, the CDR3 reads TGTGCCAGCAGTCCCAACAGACAGGGAAATGGCTACACCTTC.

The chain uses TRBV5-4 and TRBJ2-1, with TRBD1 matching 8 bases. Germline V gene data show CDR1 as SGHNT and CDR2 as YYREEE (reference sequence). The CDR3 length is 15 residues. With V trimmed by 6 bases and J by 8 bases, 13 bases remained unmatched. The CDR3 region has the DNA TGTGCCAGCACTTCCCGACAGGGGCGCGGGGATGAGCAGTTCTTC. Protein product: CASTSRQGRGDEQFF.

The chain is built from TRBV20-1 and TRBJ2-7; TRBD1 aligns across 10 bases. The CDR3 has 12 residues. Trimming cost V 5 bases and J 5 bases; bases outside gene matches: 3. Germline CDR1 is DFQATT and CDR2 is SNEGSKA (reference sequence). CDR3 sequence (DNA): TGCAGTGCTTGGGACAGGGGAAACGAGCAGTACTTC. Amino acids: CSAWDRGNEQYF.

This chain joins TRBV7-9 and TRBJ2-1, with a tentative D call TRBD2 (5 bases). Germline lookup yields CDR1 SEHNR and CDR2 FQNEAQ (reference sequence). The CDR3 has 13 amino acids. Trimming pared 7 bases from V and 0 bases from J, leaving 7 bases between. The CDR3 sequence is CASIASSYNEQFF. The CDR3 nucleotides read TGTGCCAGCATAGCGAGCTCCTACAATGAGCAGTTCTTC.

This clonotype has just a few counts. The V gene is TRBV25-1, the J gene TRBJ1-2, with no clear D. The CDR3 is made up of 11 amino acids. CDR1 is MGHDK, CDR2 SYGVNS, per germline. The V end was cut by 4 bases, the J end by 8 bases, with 8 bases between. The CDR3 here is CASSGLYGYTF. The CDR3 coding sequence is TGTGCCAGCAGTGGGCTTTACGGCTACACCTTC.

In this sample, this clonotype turned up once. This chain links TRBV11-3 with TRBJ2-1; D possibly uses TRBD1 or TRBD2 (6 bases each). V lost 6 bases to trimming and J lost 4 bases, with 19 bases between them. The germline V gene encodes CDR1 SGHNT and CDR2 YENEEA. The CDR3 extends over 16 amino acids. In DNA, the CDR3 is TGTGCCAGCAGAAAAGGGGGGCCTGCCCCGTACAATGAGCAGTTCTTC. Translation: CASRKGGPAPYNEQFF.

This clonotype was detected a few times. The chain recombines TRBV20-1 with TRBJ2-7, with 12 positions matching TRBD2. V lost 0 bases, J lost 3 bases, and 6 bases stayed unmatched. CDR3 length: 16 residues. The V gene's germline CDR1 is DFQATT and CDR2 SNEGSKA (reference sequence). The CDR3 coding sequence is TGCAGTGCTAGAGACACTACTAGCGGGGGGCACTACGAGCAGTACTTC. Translating gives CSARDTTSGGHYEQYF.

V and J are TRBV7-3 and TRBJ1-4; the match to TRBD1 covers 8 bases. This CDR3 contains 14 residues. With V trimmed by 3 bases and J by 12 bases, 9 bases remained unmatched. Germline CDR1 and CDR2: SGHTA and FQGTGA. CDR3 DNA: TGTGCCAGCAGCTTTCTGACAGGGGACGTGGAACTGTTTTTT. It encodes CASSFLTGDVELFF.